This T cell receptor beta chain was recovered during a study of blood T cell repertoires in COVID-19. There are 16 residues in the CDR3. Germline CDR1 and CDR2: MGHDK and SYGVNS. After removal of 1 base from V and 6 bases from J, the junction contained 10 bases not matched to a gene. The data were produced by immunoSEQ multiplex PCR, yet TCRdb's version contains in-frame clones alone and is incomplete. The table records 300,000 to 450,000 clones, about 87% of them present only once. The sequence was collected from a woman aged 30 to 39 with COVID-19, enrolled during active disease. The specimen was peripheral blood. The chain uses TRBV25-1 and TRBJ1-2; the match to TRBD1 covers 8 bases. CDR3 nucleotides: TGTGCCAGCAGTGAATTGGGACAGGTTTCTGACAATGGCTACACCTTC. Translation gives CASSELGQVSDNGYTF.